This TCR beta chain emerged from a study of blood T cells in healthy people across ages. Notes on the study in general: Significant beta diversity loss was already apparent by age about 42, declining roughly linearly. It was the long-lived donors that had more naive CD4+ cells and higher diversity than aged donors.

A sample-barcoded 5' primer and a J-beta primer mix were used in a second PCR of about 7 to 12 cycles. TCRdb independently ran MiXCR on the 5' RACE reads; one entry per CDR3 protein. The repertoire holds about 780,000 distinct CDR3 sequences, with around half as singletons. Concerning this clonotype: What it binds is unknown.

CDR1 SGHRS and CDR2 YFSETQ come from the germline V gene. The CDR3 is made up of 15 amino acids. The ends lost 7 bases at V and 7 bases at J; junction bases unmatched: 16. Isolated per sample were at least 7 million PBMCs. Sequences were obtained from blood. The receptor comes from a man of 80 years or more in good health. This chain connects TRBV5-1 to TRBJ2-7; 8 positions agree with TRBD2. The CDR3 nucleotides read TGCGCCAGCGCCCGCGGGGGAGCGGGAGTCGATGAGCAGTACTTC. Translation: CASARGGAGVDEQYF. The whole variable domain, remainder taken from reference TRBV5-1 and TRBJ2-7, is KAGVTQTPRYLIKTRGQQVTLSCSPISGHRSVSWYQQTPGQGLQFLFEYFSETQRNKGNFPGRFSGRQFSNSRSEMNVSTLELGDSALYLCASARGGAGVDEQYFGPGTRLTVT.